This T cell receptor (beta chain) was captured by sequencing in a study of blood T cell repertoires in COVID-19. Overall study: Samples of COVID-19 (acute and convalescent) were obtained from the United States, Italy and Spain.

The method was immunoSEQ multiplex PCR; TCRdb's version includes in-frame clones alone and lacks a portion of them. Altogether 150,000 to 200,000 clones are present, around 82% being singletons, with the ten largest covering under 6.5%. Enrolled through a virtual design, the participants were between 18 and 89 years of age and came from around 25 US areas. Cohort assignment relied on participant-reported clinical history. The clonotype originates from a woman aged 55-70 years with acute COVID-19. The sample consisted of PBMCs or T cells enriched from blood (not recorded which).

This CDR3 is CSVEGAGTDTQYF. Written as DNA, the CDR3 is TGCAGCGTTGAAGGGGCGGGAACAGATACGCAGTATTTT. The genes are TRBV29-1 and TRBJ2-3; a possible D gene is TRBD2 (6 bases). The CDR3 runs to 13 residues. Germline CDR1 is SQVTM and CDR2 is ANQGSEA. V was shortened by 1 base and J by 3 bases, with 8 bases between the two germline ends.